A selection of T cell receptor beta chains follows, all from one sample in a study of T cell changes during pregnancy in multiple sclerosis. Libraries were prepared by immunoSEQ multiplex PCR; TCRdb keeps only in-frame clonotypes and omits some of them. The sample has tens of thousands of clones, nearly 95% seen once. The specimen was CD4+ T cells from peripheral blood mononuclear cells, collected in the second trimester of pregnancy. These receptors were collected from a female donor with multiple sclerosis, enrolled in a pregnancy study. Each CDR3 is given without its conserved first and last residue. Each record gives: V gene, clone size, CDR3 protein. Size is stated for part of the rows, as once, few or many counts, or as a class when the clone is expanded.

TRBV5-4 | . | ASSETAGTFYEQY
TRBV15 | . | ATGTSRGTQY
TRBV6-5 | . | ASRVAGTDTQY
TRBV9 | . | ASSVAGFASGANVLT
TRBV4-1 | . | ASSQAPRGGTGELF
TRBV18 | . | ASSPLSGANVLT
TRBV6-1 | . | ASSGHRGTPHNQPQH
TRBV30 | . | AWSVPTGRSPLH
TRBV27 | . | ASSLTLLAGSTDTQY
TRBV6-1 | . | ASSGEGVTEAF
TRBV11-2 | . | ASSLDPSADTQY
TRBV19 | . | ASKRLISGNTIY
TRBV21-1 | . | ASSKAGINSNQPQH
TRBV29-1 | . | SVPGFRGHNTEAF
TRBV5-1 | . | ASSNPGEPYGYT
TRBV14 | . | ASSQRGAFYNSPLH
TRBV29-1 | . | SVRPSETQY
TRBV2 | . | ASRDSFLLLNTEAF
TRBV5-1 | . | ASDGGEGNEQF
TRBV7-3 | . | ASSQSSGASYNEQF
TRBV2 | . | ASSGTGTGNTIY
TRBV2 | . | ASSASILYTEAF
TRBV23-1 | once | ASRKEGAGYGYT
TRBV28 | . | AALISGKTEAF
TRBV11-2 | . | ASSLGPVGYT
TRBV4-1 | few | ASSQGPGDIYEQY
TRBV28 | . | ASSDDRPNTGELF
TRBV5-5 | . | ASSKDRNPEAF
TRBV7-3 | once | ASSSSVGELF
TRBV6-5 | once | ASSYGLSYEQY
TRBV25-1 | . | ASSPWDTLTGELF
TRBV7-8 | . | ASSPAPPWRGRTANEKLF